This entry lists 6 T cell receptor beta chains sequenced from one sample in a study of blood T cell repertoires in COVID-19. Sequencing used immunoSEQ multiplex PCR; TCRdb keeps in-frame clones, though not all of them. The repertoire holds 240,000 or so clones, with 87% as singletons. Sequenced input: peripheral blood. The receptors here all came from a man in his 60s who had recovered from COVID-19.

The genes are TRBV20-1 and TRBJ2-1; 9 bases map to TRBD2. The CDR3 is made up of 15 amino acids. With V trimmed by 3 bases and J by 0 bases, 3 bases remained unmatched. The germline V gene encodes CDR1 DFQATT and CDR2 SNEGSKA (reference sequence). The DNA of the CDR3 is TGCAGTGCTAGTGGTAGCGGGAGCTCCTACAATGAGCAGTTCTTC. Translating it yields CSASGSGSSYNEQFF.

The gene calls are TRBV5-1 and TRBJ2-1; 9 nucleotides agree with TRBD1. CDR3 length equals 15 residues. V trimming: 2 bases; J trimming: 1 base; junction bases outside the gene matches: 1. Germline V CDR1 and CDR2: SGHRS, YFSETQ. The CDR3 DNA follows: TGCGCCAGCAGCTTAGACAGGGGGTCCTACAATGAGCAGTTCTTC. Translating gives CASSLDRGSYNEQFF. The full variable domain, with the rest looked up from reference TRBV5-1 and TRBJ2-1, is KAGVTQTPRYLIKTRGQQVTLSCSPISGHRSVSWYQQTPGQGLQFLFEYFSETQRNKGNFPGRFSGRQFSNSRSEMNVSTLELGDSALYLCASSLDRGSYNEQFFGPGTRLTVL.

The rearrangement joins TRBV5-8 to TRBJ2-4; perhaps TRBD2 as D (5 bases). V was pared by 0 bases and J by 1 base, with 11 bases between. Germline V gives CDR1 SGHTS, CDR2 YDEGEE. The CDR3 is 16 residues long. The chain's CDR3 is CASSLGRSGAKNIQYF. CDR3 sequence (DNA): TGTGCCAGCAGCTTGGGTCGCTCGGGGGCCAAAAACATTCAGTACTTC.

This clone was seen only once. V is TRBV20-1 and J is TRBJ2-5, with D possibly TRBD2 on 6 matching bases. The CDR3 runs 14 residues. Deletions cut 3 bases from V and 0 bases from J, with 11 bases between. CDR1 DFQATT and CDR2 SNEGSKA come from the germline V gene (reference sequence). CDR3 region: CSASSAGYQETQYF. CDR3 nucleotide sequence: TGCAGTGCTAGTTCCGCGGGGTACCAAGAGACCCAGTACTTC.

This chain joins TRBV11-1 and TRBJ2-7; 7 bases fit TRBD1. Germline V gives CDR1 SGHAT, CDR2 FQDESV (reference sequence). V shed 3 bases, J shed 3 bases, and the junction held 2 bases outside the gene matches. This CDR3 contains 13 residues. CDR3 nucleotides: TGTGCCAGCAGCTTTGACAGGGTCTACGAGCAGTACGTC. Protein sequence: CASSFDRVYEQYV.

The chain carries TRBV10-3 and TRBJ2-3; 8 nucleotides match TRBD2. V was pared by 5 bases and J by 1 base, with 5 bases of the junction left unmatched. Germline V gene sequence: CDR1 ENHRY, CDR2 SYGVKD. The CDR3 covers 15 residues. The CDR3 bases are TGTGCCATCAGTACCAGCGGGGGTGGCACAGATACGCAGTATTTT. As protein: CAISTSGGGTDTQYF.